This TCR beta chain was observed in a study of cytomegalovirus exposure and HLA in healthy donors. This clone was observed a handful of times. PCR used 60 Vbeta primers and 13 Jbeta primers. The table came from immunoSEQ multiplex PCR; TCRdb's copy has only in-frame clones and leaves some out. The sample lists 150,000 to 200,000 clones; 70% to 85% were seen once. The specimen was PBMCs. This sequence originates from a man aged 35 to 55 in good health and CMV-seropositive.

The CDR3 here is CASSESPKETQYF. The CDR3 bases are TGTGCCAGCTCAGAGTCGCCCAAAGAGACCCAGTACTTC. The V and J genes are TRBV18 and TRBJ2-5; D not resolved. The CDR3 loop spans 13 amino acids. Germline V gene lookup returns CDR1 KGHSH and CDR2 LQKENI. Trimming pared 5 bases from V and 3 bases from J, leaving 10 bases between.